This is a list of T cell receptor beta chains from one sample in a study of T-cell memory formation after mild COVID-19. TCRdb used MiXCR to reprocess the 5' RACE reads, holding one entry per CDR3 protein. The data hold almost 350,000 distinct CDR3 sequences, with around 20% observed a single time. The sequencing input was PBMCs or a T cell subset sorted from them (not recorded which). All receptors come from a man between 18 and 29 years old who had mild COVID-19 (a few samples of this study predate the infection). Cell type and time point are not known. The CDR3 runs from the conserved cysteine through the conserved F or W. The D gene is left open where the match is weak. A clone size is listed for some rows: how often the clone was seen (once, few, many), or a class if it is expanded.

d_call	clone_size	v_call	j_call	cdr3_aa	cdr3_nt
.	.	TRBV2	TRBJ1-2	CASSTKASDLTF	TGTGCCAGCAGTACGAAAGCGAGCGATCTCACCTTC
TRBD1	.	TRBV27	TRBJ2-5	CASSQGTGLGTQYF	TGTGCCAGCAGTCAAGGGACAGGGTTAGGGACCCAGTACTTC
TRBD2	.	TRBV7-9	TRBJ2-3	CASSLDGGGAIDTQYF	TGTGCCAGCAGCTTAGACGGCGGGGGGGCTATCGATACGCAGTATTTT
.	.	TRBV4-2	TRBJ2-3	CASSASPLRTDTQYF	TGTGCCAGCAGCGCGTCCCCTCTCCGCACAGATACGCAGTATTTT
TRBD1	.	TRBV2	TRBJ1-5	CASLEQDRGHQPQHF	TGTGCCAGCCTAGAACAGGACAGGGGGCATCAGCCCCAGCATTTT
TRBD1	.	TRBV6-5	TRBJ1-3	CAIRDRVRNTIYF	TGTGCCATCCGGGACAGGGTCCGAAACACCATATATTTT
.	many	TRBV7-2	TRBJ2-5	CASSLVFNQETQYF	TGTGCCAGCAGCTTAGTGTTTAATCAAGAGACCCAGTACTTC
.	few	TRBV6-5	TRBJ2-1	CASSPTRGTEQFF	TGTGCCAGCAGTCCCACCAGGGGAACTGAGCAGTTCTTC
TRBD2	many	TRBV6-4	TRBJ2-1	CASSDSDSGGGEQFF	TGTGCCAGCAGTGACTCGGATAGCGGGGGTGGCGAGCAGTTCTTC
TRBD1	few	TRBV5-5	TRBJ2-1	CASSADRVAYNEQFF	TGTGCCAGCAGCGCCGACAGGGTCGCCTACAATGAGCAGTTCTTC
TRBD1	.	TRBV29-1	TRBJ2-2	CSASRDRRPNTGELFF	TGCAGCGCTTCCCGGGACAGGAGACCGAACACCGGGGAGCTGTTTTTT
.	few	TRBV5-1	TRBJ2-3	CASSWGRTQYF	TGCGCCAGCAGCTGGGGGAGGACGCAGTATTTT
.	few	TRBV7-9	TRBJ1-6	CASSLQFNSPLHF	TGTGCCAGCAGCTTACAATTTAATTCACCCCTCCACTTT
.	.	TRBV19	TRBJ2-5	CASSIRVSETQYF	TGTGCCAGTAGTATCAGGGTGTCCGAGACCCAGTACTTC
.	few	TRBV20-1	TRBJ1-5	CSANREGWPQHF	TGCAGTGCTAACAGGGAAGGTTGGCCCCAGCATTTT
.	few	TRBV6-5	TRBJ2-5	CASTAWVGETQYF	TGTGCCAGCACGGCGTGGGTGGGGGAGACCCAGTACTTC
TRBD2	many	TRBV18	TRBJ2-3	CASSPVTSGGYSGTDTQYF	TGTGCCAGCTCACCAGTCACGAGCGGGGGGTACTCTGGCACAGATACGCAGTATTTT
TRBD1	.	TRBV7-9	TRBJ2-3	CASSDRQGTSTDTQYF	TGTGCCAGCAGCGACAGACAGGGGACTAGCACAGATACGCAGTATTTT
TRBD2	few	TRBV5-1	TRBJ2-7	CASSARGGPYEQYF	TGCGCCAGCAGCGCGCGGGGGGGCCCGTACGAGCAGTACTTC
.	few	TRBV4-2	TRBJ2-1	CASSHSPGSSSYNEQFF	TGTGCCAGCAGCCACAGTCCAGGGTCGAGCTCCTACAATGAGCAGTTCTTC
TRBD2	.	TRBV7-3	TRBJ2-3	CASSSSLAGGRQYF	TGTGCCAGCAGCTCCTCCCTAGCGGGTGGGAGGCAGTATTTT
TRBD1	.	TRBV5-1	TRBJ1-4	CASSPTTGGSEKLFF	TGCGCCAGCAGCCCCACGACAGGGGGCAGCGAAAAACTGTTTTTT
TRBD1	few	TRBV10-3	TRBJ2-7	CAIRGDSPYEQYF	TGTGCCATCAGGGGGGACAGTCCCTACGAGCAGTACTTC
.	.	TRBV10-3	TRBJ1-1	CAISRTANTEAFF	TGTGCCATCTCCAGGACGGCGAACACTGAAGCTTTCTTT
.	.	TRBV5-1	TRBJ2-3	CASSAGPGADTQYF	TGCGCCAGCAGCGCCGGGCCCGGGGCAGATACGCAGTATTTT
.	.	TRBV11-2	TRBJ2-3	CASSSIRGNTDTQYF	TGTGCCAGCAGCTCAATACGGGGTAACACAGATACGCAGTATTTT
.	many	TRBV14	TRBJ2-1	CASSPLGWGLDEQFF	TGTGCCAGCAGCCCCCTTGGGTGGGGGCTGGATGAGCAGTTCTTC
TRBD1	.	TRBV20-1	TRBJ1-2	CSADGTGGGASGYGYTF	TGCAGTGCTGATGGGACAGGCGGCGGTGCCTCCGGATATGGCTACACCTTC